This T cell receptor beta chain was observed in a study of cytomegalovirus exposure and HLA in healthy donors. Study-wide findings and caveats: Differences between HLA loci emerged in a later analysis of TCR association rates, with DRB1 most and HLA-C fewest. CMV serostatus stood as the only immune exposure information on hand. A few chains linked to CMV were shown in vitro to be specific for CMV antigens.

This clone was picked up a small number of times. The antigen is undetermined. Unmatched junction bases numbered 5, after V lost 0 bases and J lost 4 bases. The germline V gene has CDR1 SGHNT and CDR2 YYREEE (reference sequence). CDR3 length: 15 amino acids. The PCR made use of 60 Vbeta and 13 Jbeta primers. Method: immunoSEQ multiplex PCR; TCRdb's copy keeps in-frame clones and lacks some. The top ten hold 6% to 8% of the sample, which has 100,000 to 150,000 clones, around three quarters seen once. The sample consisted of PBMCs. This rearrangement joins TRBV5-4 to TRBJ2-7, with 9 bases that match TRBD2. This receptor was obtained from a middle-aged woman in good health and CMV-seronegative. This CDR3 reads CASSLAGTSIYEQYF. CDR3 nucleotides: TGTGCCAGCAGCTTGGCCGGGACTAGCATTTACGAGCAGTACTTC. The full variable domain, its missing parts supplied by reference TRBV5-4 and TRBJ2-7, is ETGVTQSPTHLIKTRGQQVTLRCSSQSGHNTVSWYQQALGQGPQFIFQYYREEENGRGNFPPRFSGLQFPNYSSELNVNALELDDSALYLCASSLAGTSIYEQYFGPGTRLTVT.